These 28 T cell receptor beta chains came from one sample sequenced in a study of T cell responses to AZD1222 COVID-19 vaccine. Assay: immunoSEQ multiplex PCR; the TCRdb copy retains only in-frame clones and omits some. The sample lists just under 85,000 clones, about 83% occurring once. Sequencing was performed on peripheral blood, taken on day 0 of AZD1222 vaccination. The receptors derive from an adult in good health.

The chain's CDR3 is CSVRTSTDTQYF. Here the CDR3 DNA reads TGCAGCGTGAGGACTAGCACAGATACGCAGTATTTT. The J gene is TRBJ2-3, the V gene TRBV29-1; tentatively, D is TRBD2 (5 bases). There are 12 residues in the CDR3. Germline lookup yields CDR1 SQVTM and CDR2 ANQGSEA. V lost 6 bases and J 0 bases, leaving 7 bases between the germline ends.

J is TRBJ2-7 and V is TRBV5-1; D remains unclear. V was trimmed by 4 bases and J by 2 bases, leaving 19 bases between them. Germline V gene sequence: CDR1 SGHRS, CDR2 YFSETQ. The CDR3 has 16 amino acids. The CDR3 DNA reads as TGCGCCAGCAGCCAGCTCACGGTGGCAGCAGCCTACGAGCAGTACTTC. Amino acid sequence: CASSQLTVAAAYEQYF. The whole variable domain, filled in from reference TRBV5-1 and TRBJ2-7, reads KAGVTQTPRYLIKTRGQQVTLSCSPISGHRSVSWYQQTPGQGLQFLFEYFSETQRNKGNFPGRFSGRQFSNSRSEMNVSTLELGDSALYLCASSQLTVAAAYEQYFGPGTRLTVT.

CDR3 nucleotides: TGTGCCAGCAGCTTAACGTTGCGGGGGGATGGCTACACCTTC. As protein: CASSLTLRGDGYTF. The V gene is TRBV7-3, the J gene TRBJ1-2; D is possibly TRBD1 (5 bases). Germline values: CDR1 SGHTA, CDR2 FQGTGA. V gave up 0 bases and J gave up 6 bases, with 11 bases separating them. The CDR3 length is 14 residues.

The rearrangement uses TRBV9 and TRBJ1-4, with no clear D. V lost 3 bases and J lost 0, with 12 bases in between. The CDR3 is 16 amino acids. Germline V gene lookup returns CDR1 SGDLS and CDR2 YYNGEE. This CDR3 reads CASSGGFAATNEKLFF. The CDR3 DNA reads TGTGCCAGCAGCGGCGGTTTTGCTGCAACTAATGAAAAACTGTTTTTT.

The J gene is TRBJ2-7, the V gene TRBV3-1 (or the pseudogene TRBV3-2); 7 bases map to TRBD2. Germline V lookup: CDR1 LGHDT, CDR2 YNNKEL (reference sequence). This CDR3 is 12 amino acids long. The V gene end was trimmed by 1 base and the J gene end by 7 bases; junction bases not matched to a gene: 1. The CDR3 nucleotides read TGTGCCAGCAGCCAAGCAGCGGGAGAGCAGTACTTC. Translating it yields CASSQAAGEQYF.

The chain has TRBV12-3 or TRBV12-4 and TRBJ1-1, with a possible D match to TRBD1 (6 bases). V lost 2 bases to trimming and J lost 3 bases, with 7 bases between them. This CDR3 is built from 13 residues. The chain's CDR3 is CASSLKGDTEAFF. In DNA, the CDR3 is TGTGCCAGCAGTTTAAAGGGGGACACTGAAGCTTTCTTT.

This clone was seen only once. The DNA of the CDR3 is TGTGCCAGCAGCTTACCTAGCGGGAGGGCGATCTCCTACGAGCAGTACTTC. Translating it yields CASSLPSGRAISYEQYF. The V and J genes are TRBV7-9 and TRBJ2-7; 12 nucleotides line up with TRBD2. Germline CDR1 reads SEHNR; CDR2 reads FQNEAQ (reference sequence). The CDR3 totals 17 residues. V was clipped by 2 bases and J by 0 bases; unmatched bases: 5.

CDR3 protein: CASSSDRGLSGDTEAFF. The DNA for the CDR3 is TGTGCCAGCAGCTCGGACAGGGGGTTGAGCGGGGACACTGAAGCTTTCTTT. J is TRBJ1-1 and V is TRBV7-9; 10 bases are shared with TRBD1. CDR3 size: 17 residues. The germline CDR1 and CDR2 sequences are SEHNR and FQNEAQ (reference sequence). The J segment lost 3 bases and the V segment lost 4 bases, leaving 11 bases of the junction unmatched.

The V and J genes are TRBV27 and TRBJ1-3, with D possibly TRBD1 on 5 matching bases. This CDR3 spans 14 amino acids. In germline, CDR1 is MNHEY, CDR2 SMNVEV (reference sequence). V shed 8 bases and J shed 2 bases, with 13 bases lying between them. The DNA of the CDR3 is TGTGCCAGCTCCCCAGGGTTTGCTGGAAACACCATATATTTT. Its protein product is CASSPGFAGNTIYF.

This chain joins TRBV19 and TRBJ1-5; unclear D gene. Trimming took off 6 bases at V and 7 bases at J, with 13 bases between the two ends. The CDR3 extends over 13 amino acids. Germline CDR1 and CDR2: LNHDA and SQIVND (reference sequence). Here the CDR3 reads CASRLGSGQPQHF. DNA of the CDR3: TGTGCCAGTAGATTGGGGTCGGGACAGCCCCAGCATTTT.

The rearrangement uses TRBV6-5 and TRBJ1-2; TRBD1 matches 8 bases. J gave up 5 bases and V 8 bases, and 4 bases lay outside the gene matches. This CDR3 comprises 12 residues. Germline CDR1 MNHEY, CDR2 SVGAGI. The CDR3 DNA follows: TGTGCCAGCCTGACAGGGGAATATGGCTACACCTTC. Protein product: CASLTGEYGYTF.

The rearrangement links TRBV10-2 to TRBJ2-1, with TRBD2 identical over 8 bases. The germline CDR1 and CDR2 sequences are WSHSY and SAAADI. The CDR3 covers 14 residues. The ends lost 8 bases at V and 7 bases at J; junction bases unmatched: 10. As DNA, the CDR3 is TGCGCCAGCTCCGGGGCGGGAGGAAAAAATGAGCAGTTCTTC. Protein product: CASSGAGGKNEQFF.

The V gene is TRBV24-1, the J gene TRBJ1-2; tentatively, D is TRBD1 (6 bases). V shed 4 bases and J shed 8 bases, with 16 bases lying between them. This CDR3 comprises 14 residues. Germline assignment: CDR1 KGHDR and CDR2 SFDVKD. The CDR3 reads CATSEQNRARGYTF. The CDR3 DNA sequence: TGTGCCACCAGTGAGCAAAACAGGGCTCGGGGCTACACCTTC.

This rearrangement joins TRBV28 to TRBJ1-1; D is undetermined. The germline CDR1 and CDR2 sequences are MDHEN and SYDVKM. Trimming took 4 bases from V and 0 from J, leaving 9 bases between them. This CDR3 contains 14 residues. The CDR3 loop reads CASSWVTMNTEAFF. The CDR3 DNA reads as TGTGCCAGCAGTTGGGTGACTATGAACACTGAAGCTTTCTTT.

V and J are TRBV5-6 and TRBJ2-2; D not certain. The CDR3 covers 12 residues. V was clipped by 6 bases and J by 6 bases, with 9 bases between them. CDR1 is SGHDT and CDR2 is YYEEEE in the germline V gene. The CDR3 DNA reads as TGTGCCAGCACACGTGGGCCCGGGGAGCTGTTTTTT. Its protein product is CASTRGPGELFF.

The chain is built from TRBV11-3 and TRBJ2-3; D possibly corresponds to TRBD2 (7 bases). Trimming shortened V by 1 base and J by 4 bases, and 21 bases separated the two germline ends. The germline gives CDR1 SGHNT, CDR2 YENEEA. The CDR3 covers 18 residues. The CDR3, as DNA: TGTGCCAGCAGCTTAGGGGGGGGGCCAGCCTCGAGATCAGATACGCAGTATTTT. Translating it yields CASSLGGGPASRSDTQYF.

The chain couples TRBV5-1 to TRBJ1-1; TRBD1 agrees at 7 bases. Trimming removed 1 base from V and 0 bases from J; junction bases left unmatched: 6. The CDR3 contains 16 residues. Looked up from germline, CDR1 is SGHRS and CDR2 is YFSETQ. This chain's CDR3 is CASSLTPGQLNTEAFF. The CDR3 DNA is TGCGCCAGCAGCTTGACGCCGGGACAGCTGAACACTGAAGCTTTCTTT.

J is TRBJ1-5 and V is TRBV28, with D possibly TRBD1 on 6 matching bases. This CDR3 contains 14 residues. V was clipped by 6 bases and J by 3 bases, with 12 bases between them. Germline CDR1 reads MDHEN; CDR2 reads SYDVKM. The CDR3: CASRQGQNNQPQHF. The CDR3 DNA reads as TGTGCCAGCAGGCAAGGACAGAACAATCAGCCCCAGCATTTT.

This clone has more than one count but fewer than ten. The chain recombines TRBV19 with TRBJ1-1; D unclear. V lost 5 bases to trimming and J lost 3 bases, with 10 bases between them. The germline V gene has CDR1 LNHDA and CDR2 SQIVND (reference sequence). The CDR3 covers 13 residues. The DNA of the CDR3 is TGTGCCAGTAGTCCCCTGGTGCACACTGAAGCTTTCTTT. Its protein is CASSPLVHTEAFF.

This clone was seen a single time. The chain combines TRBV18 with TRBJ1-5; D gene unclear. Germline loops: CDR1 KGHSH, CDR2 LQKENI. The V end was cut by 5 bases, the J end by 2 bases, with 10 bases between. The CDR3 loop spans 14 amino acids. The CDR3 sequence: CASSYGRGNQPQHF. The DNA for the CDR3 is TGTGCCAGCTCATACGGTCGCGGCAATCAGCCCCAGCATTTT. Full variable domain (rest looked up from reference TRBV18 and TRBJ1-5): NAGVMQNPRHLVRRRGQEARLRCSPMKGHSHVYWYRQLPEEGLKFMVYLQKENIIDESGMPKERFSAEFPKEGPSILRIQQVVRGDSAAYFCASSYGRGNQPQHFGDGTRLSIL.

The genes are TRBV5-1 and TRBJ2-2; D is perhaps TRBD2 (5 bases). Looked up from germline, CDR1 is SGHRS and CDR2 is YFSETQ. V was pared by 6 bases and J by 0 bases, with 9 bases between. CDR3 length: 14 residues. DNA of the CDR3: TGCGCCAGCATCTGGACTCCGAACACCGGGGAGCTGTTTTTT. Translated: CASIWTPNTGELFF.

This clone occurred once. The chain is built from TRBV3-1 (or the pseudogene TRBV3-2) and TRBJ1-1; possible D gene TRBD1, 5 bases. Trimming took 2 bases from V and 1 from J, leaving 8 bases between them. The CDR3 contains 14 residues. Germline V gene lookup returns CDR1 LGHDT and CDR2 YNNKEL (reference sequence). The CDR3: CASSQLTGNTEAFF. The CDR3 region has the DNA TGTGCCAGCAGCCAACTCACAGGGAACACTGAAGCTTTCTTT.

The J gene is TRBJ1-2, the V gene TRBV24-1; 10 bases agree with TRBD1. After removal of 5 bases from V and 4 bases from J, the junction contained 3 bases not matched to a gene. The CDR3 runs to 14 residues. CDR1 is KGHDR and CDR2 is SFDVKD in the germline V gene. CDR3 sequence reads: CATSGGDRGYGYTF. CDR3 coding DNA: TGTGCCACCAGTGGAGGGGACAGGGGCTATGGCTACACCTTC.

This rearrangement joins TRBV11-3 to TRBJ2-1; 11 nucleotides line up with TRBD1. CDR3 length: 16 amino acids. Unmatched junction bases numbered 7, after V lost 2 bases and J lost 7 bases. Germline V CDR1 and CDR2: SGHNT, YENEEA. CDR3 coding DNA: TGTGCCAGCAGCTTAAAGGGACAGGGGGTAAATAATGAGCAGTTCTTC. Translated, it gives CASSLKGQGVNNEQFF.

This clone was recorded only once. This chain links TRBV5-1 with TRBJ2-6; D is undetermined. CDR1 is SGHRS and CDR2 is YFSETQ in the germline V gene. This CDR3 has 18 residues. The V end lost 0 bases, the J end lost 1 base, and 14 bases lay between the germline ends. CDR3 region: CASSLGQWMGSGANVLTF. CDR3 nucleotides: TGCGCCAGCAGCTTGGGTCAGTGGATGGGGTCTGGGGCCAACGTCCTGACTTTC.

This rearrangement joins TRBV6-6 to TRBJ1-5; TRBD1 matches at 7 bases. Germline CDR1 and CDR2: MNHNY and SVGAGI (reference sequence). Trimming at V came to 6 bases and at J to 2 bases, leaving 7 bases not matched to a gene. The CDR3 is 15 residues long. CDR3 loop: CASSRQGGGNQPQHF. The CDR3 nucleotides read TGTGCCAGCAGCCGACAGGGCGGGGGCAATCAGCCCCAGCATTTT.

This chain uses TRBV7-2 with TRBJ2-1; 8 bases are a match to TRBD2. CDR1 is SGHTA, CDR2 FQGNSA, per germline. This CDR3 contains 15 residues. After removal of 4 bases from V and 6 bases from J, the junction contained 8 bases not matched to a gene. CDR3 sequence reads: CASSYRGGQVNEQFF. DNA of the CDR3: TGTGCCAGCAGCTACCGGGGGGGGCAGGTCAATGAGCAGTTCTTC.

This clone has a handful of counts. The chain joins TRBV14 to TRBJ2-2, with D possibly called TRBD1 or TRBD2 (5 bases each). CDR1 and CDR2 (germline): SGHDN, FVKESK. There are 14 residues in the CDR3. The V end was cut by 0 bases, the J end by 5 bases, with 7 bases between. The CDR3 bases are TGTGCCAGCAGCCAAGACTGGGGGACCGGGGAGCTGTTTTTT. It is translated as CASSQDWGTGELFF. Full variable domain (remainder filled in from reference TRBV14 and TRBJ2-2): EAGVTQFPSHSVIEKGQTVTLRCDPISGHDNLYWYRRVMGKEIKFLLHFVKESKQDESGMPNNRFLAERTGGTYSTLKVQPAELEDSGVYFCASSQDWGTGELFFGEGSRLTVL.